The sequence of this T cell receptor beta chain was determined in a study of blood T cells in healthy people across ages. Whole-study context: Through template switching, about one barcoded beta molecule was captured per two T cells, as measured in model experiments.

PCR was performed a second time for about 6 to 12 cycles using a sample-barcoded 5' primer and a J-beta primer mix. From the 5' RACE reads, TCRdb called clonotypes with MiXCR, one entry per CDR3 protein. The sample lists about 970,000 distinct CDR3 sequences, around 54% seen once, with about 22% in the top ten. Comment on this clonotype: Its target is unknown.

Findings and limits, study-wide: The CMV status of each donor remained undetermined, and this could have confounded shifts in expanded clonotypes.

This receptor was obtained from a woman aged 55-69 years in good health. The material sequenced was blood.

Here the CDR3 DNA reads TGTGCCAGCGCTAACGCCTTTGATACTAGCGGGAGGTTTGATACGCAGTATTTT. This gives the protein CASANAFDTSGRFDTQYF. This chain links TRBV27 with TRBJ2-3; TRBD2 aligns across 12 bases. The CDR3 contains 18 residues. Germline V gives CDR1 MNHEY, CDR2 SMNVEV (reference sequence). Unmatched junction bases numbered 18, after V lost 8 bases and J lost 6 bases.